The 31 T cell receptor beta chains below were found in one sample sequenced in a study of HIV-infected patients and healthy controls. Alpha and beta constant-region primers primed reverse transcription of around 550 ng RNA. Each of the alpha and beta chains got its own library through chain-specific third strand synthesis with indices. TCRdb ran MiXCR on the 5' RACE reads and lists one entry per CDR3 protein. The sample contains approximately 17,000 distinct CDR3 sequences, around 9.2% of which appear only once. The repertoire came from unfractionated whole blood and reflected all unsorted peripheral T cells. The sequencing input was blood. The receptors shown here come from an adult in good health.

At least ten counts were recorded for this clonotype. The J gene is TRBJ2-2, the V gene TRBV7-2; 7 bases line up with TRBD1. Trimming removed 4 bases from V and 10 bases from J; junction bases left unmatched: 21. The CDR3 spans 18 residues. Per germline, CDR1 SGHTA and CDR2 FQGNSA. CDR3 sequence (DNA): TGTGCCAGCAGCTCGAAATACCGGGACAGTCAAAGCCGTGAGGAGCTGTTTTTT. It translates to CASSSKYRDSQSREELFF. The complete variable domain, with remaining parts taken from reference TRBV7-2 and TRBJ2-2, reads GAGVSQSPSNKVTEKGKDVELRCDPISGHTALYWYRQSLGQGLEFLIYFQGNSAPDKSGLPSDRFSAERTGGSVSTLTIQRTQQEDSAVYLCASSSKYRDSQSREELFFGEGSRLTVL.

This clonotype was counted at least ten times. The chain has TRBV12-3 or TRBV12-4 and TRBJ2-7, with 8 bases matching TRBD1. Losses at the gene ends were 7 bases for V and 6 bases for J; bases not matched to a gene: 17. This CDR3 has 16 residues. CDR3 sequence reads: CASNPEEGGDRSEQYV. The DNA of the CDR3 is TGTGCCAGCAACCCTGAGGAGGGCGGGGACAGGTCCGAGCAGTACGTC.

This clonotype came up a few times. CDR3 nucleotides: TGTGCCAGCAGCGACGGACCCGGCACTGAAGCTTTCTTT. It encodes CASSDGPGTEAFF. The chain joins TRBV12-3 or TRBV12-4 to TRBJ1-1, with D unclear. The CDR3 sequence is 13 residues long. The germline V and J ends were trimmed by 6 bases and 4 bases, with 12 bases remaining between them.

The J gene is TRBJ2-3, the V gene TRBV5-1; 7 nucleotides align to TRBD2. V lost 1 base and J lost 1; bases outside the gene matches: 9. The CDR3 spans 17 residues. Per germline, CDR1 SGHRS and CDR2 YFSETQ. The CDR3 region has the DNA TGCGCCAGCAGCTTGATTGGACTAGACCCCGGCACAGATACGCAGTATTTT. Translated, it gives CASSLIGLDPGTDTQYF. The whole variable domain, filled in from reference TRBV5-1 and TRBJ2-3, reads KAGVTQTPRYLIKTRGQQVTLSCSPISGHRSVSWYQQTPGQGLQFLFEYFSETQRNKGNFPGRFSGRQFSNSRSEMNVSTLELGDSALYLCASSLIGLDPGTDTQYFGPGTRLTVL.

The table lists this clonotype with a few counts. This sequence joins TRBV18 and TRBJ2-5; tentatively, D is TRBD2 (5 bases). The V gene lost 1 base and the J gene lost 2 bases, with 17 bases spanning the gap. This CDR3 comprises 17 residues. Germline V CDR1 and CDR2: KGHSH, LQKENI. CDR3 in amino acids: CASSPLWEKGPQETQYF. The CDR3 DNA is TGTGCCAGCTCACCACTCTGGGAGAAGGGCCCTCAAGAGACCCAGTACTTC.

This clonotype was detected a few times. This chain uses TRBV5-1 with TRBJ2-1, with TRBD2 as a possible D gene (5 bases). This CDR3 is built from 15 residues. V was trimmed by 4 bases and J by 5 bases, leaving 16 bases between them. CDR1 SGHRS and CDR2 YFSETQ come from the germline V gene. CDR3 in amino acids: CASSPLASPNNEQFF. CDR3 coding DNA: TGCGCCAGCAGCCCCCTAGCATCACCGAACAATGAGCAGTTCTTC.

This clonotype was counted between two and nine times. V is TRBV12-3 or TRBV12-4 and J is TRBJ1-2; 9 nucleotides agree with TRBD1. The CDR3 has 13 amino acids. Trimming cost V 5 bases and J 4 bases; bases outside gene matches: 2. CDR3: CASSTTGGYGYTF. As DNA, the CDR3 is TGTGCCAGCAGTACGACAGGGGGCTATGGCTACACCTTC.

This clonotype was detected a few times. This chain uses TRBV6-5 with TRBJ2-3; D possibly corresponds to TRBD1 (5 bases). Trimming left V 5 bases short and J 3 bases short, with 18 bases between. CDR1 is MNHEY and CDR2 is SVGAGI in the germline V gene. The CDR3 contains 16 residues. CDR3 nucleotide sequence: TGTGCCAGCAGTAATGCAGGGTGGGGAATGACAGATACGCAGTATTTT. Translating it yields CASSNAGWGMTDTQYF.

This clonotype was observed at least ten times. This sequence joins TRBV2 and TRBJ2-3; D ambiguous. The germline V gene encodes CDR1 SNHLY and CDR2 FYNNEI. CDR3 length equals 14 residues. V dropped 6 bases and J dropped 4 bases, with 14 bases sitting between them. CDR3 loop: CASSGFSAADTQYF. CDR3 sequence (DNA): TGTGCCAGCAGCGGCTTTTCTGCGGCAGATACGCAGTATTTT.

This chain connects TRBV6-6 to TRBJ2-7; the D gene is possibly TRBD1 (5 bases). The CDR3 contains 15 residues. V shed 0 bases and J shed 6 bases, with 15 bases lying between them. The germline gives CDR1 MNHNY, CDR2 SVGAGI (reference sequence). The CDR3 coding sequence is TGTGCCAGCAGTTACTCAGGCCAGGGTTGGGGCGAGCAGTACGTC. It translates to CASSYSGQGWGEQYV.

The V and J genes are TRBV12-3 or TRBV12-4 and TRBJ1-5; tentative D call: TRBD1 (5 bases). Trimming removed 2 bases from V and 7 bases from J, with 18 bases in between. This CDR3 spans 16 amino acids. This CDR3 reads CASSLTGTRGAQPQHF. In DNA form, the CDR3 reads TGTGCCAGCAGTTTAACCGGGACTCGGGGAGCACAGCCCCAGCATTTT.

This clonotype was seen ten or more times. The chain joins TRBV19 to TRBJ2-1; 9 bases match TRBD2. The CDR3 length is 14 residues. Germline-derived CDR1 and CDR2 are LNHDA and SQIVND (reference sequence). The trim removed 7 bases at V and 9 bases at J, leaving 10 bases unmatched. The CDR3 DNA is TGTGCCAGTAACGCGGGAGGGCTCTACGGTGAGCAGTTCTTC. Residues: CASNAGGLYGEQFF.

The chain combines TRBV6-4 with TRBJ2-1; maybe TRBD2 (5 bases). This CDR3 region has 13 residues. Germline loops: CDR1 MRHNA, CDR2 SNTAGT. V lost 0 bases to trimming and J lost 9 bases, with 9 bases between them. CDR3 protein: CASSDSASSEQFF. The CDR3 nucleotides are TGTGCCAGCAGTGACTCTGCTAGCAGTGAGCAGTTCTTC.

This clonotype is medium-sized. CDR3 DNA sequence: TGTGCCAGCAGTTCCCCCGGGACAGGGGGAACCGGGGAGCTGTTTTTT. Protein product: CASSSPGTGGTGELFF. The chain uses TRBV28 and TRBJ2-2, with TRBD1 identical over 11 bases. The germline gives CDR1 MDHEN, CDR2 SYDVKM. Germline trimming cut 4 bases from V and 5 bases from J; bases unmatched to any gene: 6. This CDR3 spans 16 amino acids.

The table lists this clonotype with a few counts. V usage is TRBV14 and J usage is TRBJ2-3; D is possibly TRBD1 (6 bases). Germline values: CDR1 SGHDN, CDR2 FVKESK. The V and J ends lost 4 bases and 3 bases respectively, with 11 bases between them. The CDR3 totals 14 residues. The CDR3 sequence: CASSPRQVTDTQYF. For the CDR3, the DNA is TGTGCCAGCAGCCCACGACAGGTTACAGATACGCAGTATTTT. Filled out from reference TRBV14 and TRBJ2-3, the complete variable domain reads EAGVTQFPSHSVIEKGQTVTLRCDPISGHDNLYWYRRVMGKEIKFLLHFVKESKQDESGMPNNRFLAERTGGTYSTLKVQPAELEDSGVYFCASSPRQVTDTQYFGPGTRLTVL.

This clonotype appeared many times. The rearrangement joins TRBV7-6 to TRBJ1-2, with 8 bases aligning to TRBD1. The CDR3 is made up of 13 amino acids. J was trimmed by 4 bases and V by 8 bases; bases with no gene match: 6. Germline V gene sequence: CDR1 SGHVS, CDR2 FNYEAQ. This CDR3 is CASGGQAFYGYTF. In nucleotides, the CDR3 is TGTGCCAGCGGGGGACAGGCGTTCTATGGCTACACCTTC. Full variable domain (outside the CDR3, taken from reference TRBV7-6 and TRBJ1-2): GAGVSQSPRYKVTKRGQDVALRCDPISGHVSLYWYRQALGQGPEFLTYFNYEAQQDKSGLPNDRFSAERPEGSISTLTIQRTEQRDSAMYRCASGGQAFYGYTFGSGTRLTVV.

The rearrangement uses TRBV7-8 and TRBJ2-1; 7 bases match TRBD1. The CDR3 consists of 16 residues. With 4 bases clipped from V and 5 bases from J, the junction kept 11 bases outside the gene matches. Germline CDR1 is SGHVS and CDR2 is FQNEAQ. CDR3 in amino acids: CASSSETGMANNEQFF. The CDR3 bases are TGTGCCAGCAGCTCCGAGACAGGGATGGCGAACAATGAGCAGTTCTTC.

At least ten counts were recorded for this clonotype. The chain joins TRBV4-3 to TRBJ2-6, with a weak D call TRBD2 (6 bases). Germline V CDR1 and CDR2: LGHNA, YSLEER. This CDR3 spans 18 amino acids. V shed 0 bases and J shed 0 bases, with 12 bases lying between them. The CDR3 is CASSQDPGGVSGANVLTF. CDR3 sequence (DNA): TGCGCCAGCAGCCAAGATCCCGGGGGTGTCTCTGGGGCCAACGTCCTGACTTTC.

By sample fraction, this clonotype is medium-sized. The chain couples TRBV28 to TRBJ2-3; D is ambiguous. Per germline, CDR1 MDHEN and CDR2 SYDVKM. The CDR3 has 11 residues. The V gene lost 5 bases and the J gene lost 6 bases, with 6 bases spanning the gap. CDR3 sequence: CASSQVDTQYF. DNA of the CDR3: TGTGCCAGCAGTCAGGTTGATACGCAGTATTTT.

The CDR3 protein is CASSLVGSGVYEQYF. The DNA for the CDR3 is TGTGCCAGCAGCTTAGTTGGTAGCGGGGTGTACGAGCAGTACTTC. V is TRBV11-2 and J is TRBJ2-7; 8 bases fit TRBD2. The ends lost 1 base at V and 4 bases at J; junction bases unmatched: 6. The V gene's germline CDR1 is SGHAT and CDR2 FQNNGV. This CDR3 region has 15 residues.

By sample fraction, this clonotype is medium-sized. The CDR3 sequence: CSAKFPGYNEKLFF. The CDR3 DNA reads as TGCAGTGCTAAGTTTCCAGGCTATAATGAAAAACTGTTTTTT. This sequence joins TRBV20-1 and TRBJ1-4; the D is unclear. The CDR3 loop spans 14 amino acids. Trimming pared 4 bases from V and 4 bases from J, leaving 13 bases between. Per the germline V gene, CDR1 is DFQATT and CDR2 is SNEGSKA (reference sequence).

This clonotype was seen many times. CDR3 region: CASSLGRTEAFF. The CDR3 DNA sequence: TGTGCCAGCAGCTTGGGCCGCACTGAAGCTTTCTTT. The chain couples TRBV7-9 to TRBJ1-1; D is ambiguous. V lost 3 bases and J 4 bases, leaving 6 bases between the germline ends. This CDR3 has 12 residues. CDR1 and CDR2 (germline): SEHNR, FQNEAQ (reference sequence).

This clonotype was detected ten times or more. The rearrangement links TRBV10-3 to TRBJ2-3, with 10 bases that match TRBD2. Germline values: CDR1 ENHRY, CDR2 SYGVKD. The V gene end was trimmed by 5 bases and the J gene end by 6 bases; junction bases not matched to a gene: 8. The CDR3 length is 15 residues. The CDR3 sequence is CAISSSSGGEDTQYF. The CDR3 DNA sequence: TGTGCCATCAGTTCTTCTAGCGGGGGAGAGGATACGCAGTATTTT.

This clonotype was counted at least ten times. CDR3 region: CASPGLAATDTQYF. The DNA of the CDR3 is TGTGCCAGCCCGGGACTAGCGGCCACAGATACGCAGTATTTT. The rearrangement joins TRBV2 to TRBJ2-3; 11 bases fit TRBD2. The CDR3 loop spans 14 amino acids. V was pared by 8 bases and J by 2 bases, with 3 bases of the junction left unmatched. CDR1 is SNHLY and CDR2 is FYNNEI in the germline V gene. The whole variable domain, remainder taken from reference TRBV2 and TRBJ2-3, is EPEVTQTPSHQVTQMGQEVILRCVPISNHLYFYWYRQILGQKVEFLVSFYNNEISEKSEIFDDQFSVERPDGSNFTLKIRSTKLEDSAMYFCASPGLAATDTQYFGPGTRLTVL.

This clonotype came up many times. The rearrangement joins TRBV6-5 to TRBJ2-6; D is unresolved. The CDR3 covers 18 residues. The germline V and J ends were trimmed by 0 bases and 0 bases, with 12 bases remaining between them. Germline V gene lookup returns CDR1 MNHEY and CDR2 SVGAGI. The CDR3 sequence: CASSYSRQFLSGANVLTF. CDR3 nucleotide sequence: TGTGCCAGCAGTTACTCAAGGCAGTTCCTCTCTGGGGCCAACGTCCTGACTTTC.

This chain connects TRBV7-2 to TRBJ2-5; D unresolved. The ends were cut back, 3 bases at V and 1 base at J, with 6 bases in the middle. CDR1 and CDR2 (germline): SGHTA, FQGNSA. The CDR3 consists of 13 residues. The CDR3 sequence is CASSLWGQETQYF. The DNA for the CDR3 is TGTGCCAGCAGCTTGTGGGGCCAAGAGACCCAGTACTTC.

This clonotype appeared a few times. This rearrangement joins TRBV20-1 to TRBJ2-3, with D perhaps matching TRBD2 (5 bases). Trimming took off 3 bases at V and 7 bases at J, with 32 bases between the two ends. Germline lookup yields CDR1 DFQATT and CDR2 SNEGSKA (reference sequence). The length of the CDR3 is 19 residues. CDR3 in amino acids: CSASRLLGFPQVRRYTQYF. In DNA form, the CDR3 reads TGCAGTGCTAGTCGGCTGTTGGGTTTCCCCCAGGTTCGGAGGTATACGCAGTATTTT.

This clonotype was seen repeatedly, ten times or more. J is TRBJ1-5 and V is TRBV2, with D hard to call. The CDR3 has 13 residues. Germline V CDR1 and CDR2: SNHLY, FYNNEI. V lost 5 bases to trimming and J lost 7 bases, with 12 bases between them. The CDR3 bases are TGTGCCAGCAGTCTCCAAGTGTACCAGCCCCAGCATTTT. Encoded protein: CASSLQVYQPQHF.

The CDR3 loop is CASSPPDRFQETQYF. The CDR3 DNA is TGTGCCAGCTCACCACCGGACAGGTTCCAAGAGACCCAGTACTTC. The chain uses TRBV18 and TRBJ2-5, with 7 nucleotides matching TRBD1. Trimming cost V 0 bases and J 1 base; bases outside gene matches: 2. The CDR3 has 15 amino acids. CDR1 is KGHSH and CDR2 is LQKENI in the germline V gene.

By proportion, this clonotype is medium-sized (0.01 to 0.1%). This chain connects TRBV21-1 to TRBJ2-3; whether TRBD1, the table's D call, matches the DNA was not checked. TRBV21-1 constitutes a pseudogene. The CDR3 has 19 residues. CDR3 loop: CASGQPNNNVFCDTDTQYF. The CDR3 DNA reads as TGTGCCAGCGGACAACCAAATAACAACGTTTTTTGTGACACAGATACGCAGTATTTT.

This clonotype is medium-sized by share. The chain couples TRBV4-1 to TRBJ1-2, with 9 bases identical to TRBD1. The V gene end was trimmed by 5 bases and the J gene end by 4 bases; junction bases not matched to a gene: 11. The CDR3 covers 16 residues. The germline CDR1 and CDR2 sequences are MGHRA and YSYEKL. The CDR3 DNA reads TGCGCCAGCAGCGAGGGGACAGGGAGGTTCGTCTATGGCTACACCTTC. Translated: CASSEGTGRFVYGYTF.